This T cell receptor beta chain emerged from a study of blood T cells in healthy people across ages. Germline V gives CDR1 MGHDK, CDR2 SYGVNS. CDR3 length equals 16 residues. V lost 3 bases to trimming and J lost 6 bases, with 21 bases between them. This clonotype appeared a few times. The antigen is not known. Primers used in a second PCR of roughly 7 to 12 cycles were a sample-barcoded 5' primer and a J-beta primer mix. TCRdb independently ran MiXCR on the 5' RACE reads; one entry per CDR3 protein. The table lists 700,000 to 950,000 distinct CDR3 sequences, roughly 44% of them singletons, with roughly 20% in the top ten. Study-wide findings and caveats: A roughly linear age-dependent decrease characterized TCR beta diversity per million T cells.

Specimen: blood. This sequence originates from a woman aged 55-75 years in good health. The chain employs TRBV25-1 and TRBJ2-7, with D possibly being TRBD1 or TRBD2 (5 bases each). The CDR3 protein is CASSDLLRDGRGEQYF. In DNA form, the CDR3 reads TGTGCCAGCAGTGATCTGCTCCGGGACGGTAGAGGCGAGCAGTACTTC.